These 26 T cell receptor beta chains were sequenced from one sample in a study of blood T cell repertoires in COVID-19. Produced via immunoSEQ multiplex PCR; TCRdb's table is partial and in-frame only. This table holds about 290,000 clones, about 90% found once. Sequencing was done on a sample of peripheral blood. The receptor set was obtained from a woman aged 25 to 39 with COVID-19, enrolled during active disease.

The gene calls are TRBV19 and TRBJ1-6, with D perhaps TRBD1 (5 bases). The length of the CDR3 is 15 residues. Germline values: CDR1 LNHDA, CDR2 SQIVND (reference sequence). Deletions cut 6 bases from V and 10 bases from J, with 19 bases between. The CDR3 DNA is TGTGCCAGTAGCTCCCCTTTGGGGGGGGACTCACCCCTCCACTTT. This codes for CASSSPLGGDSPLHF.

This rearrangement joins TRBV28 to TRBJ1-2, with 10 bases matching TRBD1. J gave up 5 bases and V 5 bases, and 8 bases lay outside the gene matches. The length of the CDR3 is 15 residues. Germline CDR1 and CDR2: MDHEN and SYDVKM. CDR3 protein: CASSREGTGAYGYTF. The CDR3 bases are TGTGCCAGCAGTCGAGAGGGGACAGGGGCTTATGGCTACACCTTC.

The V and J genes are TRBV18 and TRBJ2-7; D unclear. Germline V gene data show CDR1 as KGHSH and CDR2 as LQKENI. The V and J ends lost 2 bases and 3 bases respectively, with 8 bases between them. This CDR3 is 13 amino acids long. The CDR3 region is CASSPDPSYEQYF. In DNA, the CDR3 is TGTGCCAGCTCACCAGATCCCAGCTACGAGCAGTACTTC.

This clone was seen a single time. The CDR3 nucleotides are TGTGCCAGCAGTTTCAAGGAGTACAATGAGCAGTTCTTC. It specifies CASSFKEYNEQFF. The chain is built from TRBV27 and TRBJ2-1; no clear D. Between the trimmed V and J ends, which lost 3 bases and 4 bases, there was a span of 7 bases. The CDR3 runs 13 residues. Looked up from germline, CDR1 is MNHEY and CDR2 is SMNVEV (reference sequence).

V gene TRBV2 combines with J gene TRBJ1-5, with TRBD1 matching 10 bases. The CDR3 has 14 residues. Trimming at V came to 8 bases and at J to 6 bases, leaving 7 bases not matched to a gene. From germline, CDR1 is SNHLY and CDR2 FYNNEI. In DNA form, the CDR3 reads TGTGCCAGCCTGGACAGGGGGGAAAGTCAGCCCCAGCATTTT. This sequence encodes CASLDRGESQPQHF.

The rearrangement uses TRBV5-6 and TRBJ2-1; a weak D match, TRBD1 (6 bases). V gave up 4 bases and J gave up 7 bases, with 12 bases separating them. The length of the CDR3 is 13 residues. Germline CDR1 SGHDT, CDR2 YYEEEE. The CDR3: CASSPPRGNEQFF. The CDR3 bases are TGTGCCAGCAGCCCGCCAAGGGGGAATGAGCAGTTCTTC.

V gene TRBV15 combines with J gene TRBJ2-7, with TRBD2 matching over 11 bases. This CDR3 comprises 16 residues. Germline V lookup: CDR1 LNHNV, CDR2 YYDKDF (reference sequence). The J segment lost 4 bases and the V segment lost 0 bases, leaving 5 bases of the junction unmatched. The CDR3 sequence: CATSRDGSGGAYEQYF. Here the CDR3 DNA reads TGTGCCACCAGCAGAGATGGTAGCGGGGGGGCATACGAGCAGTACTTC.

The J gene is TRBJ1-2, the V gene TRBV27; D is unclear. The CDR3 spans 13 residues. V gave up 3 bases and J gave up 2 bases, with 7 bases separating them. The germline V gene encodes CDR1 MNHEY and CDR2 SMNVEV (reference sequence). The CDR3 sequence is CASSLAANYGYTF. CDR3 DNA sequence: TGTGCCAGCAGTTTGGCGGCCAACTATGGCTACACCTTC.

The rearrangement joins TRBV7-6 to TRBJ2-7; 11 bases are shared with TRBD2. The V and J ends lost 7 bases and 0 bases, in that order; junction bases with no gene match: 11. The CDR3 runs to 17 residues. Germline lookup yields CDR1 SGHVS and CDR2 FNYEAQ. CDR3 nucleotides: TGTGCCAGCACCCCCCTAGCGGGGGGAATGAGCTCCTACGAGCAGTACTTC. This codes for CASTPLAGGMSSYEQYF.

V usage is TRBV11-2 and J usage is TRBJ2-7, with a weak D call TRBD1 (5 bases). The germline CDR1 and CDR2 sequences are SGHAT and FQNNGV. V lost 3 bases to trimming and J lost 4 bases, with 16 bases between them. This CDR3 spans 15 amino acids. The CDR3 is CASSFFVTGAYEQYF. The DNA of the CDR3 is TGTGCCAGCAGCTTTTTCGTAACAGGAGCTTACGAGCAGTACTTC.

This chain connects TRBV12-3 or TRBV12-4 to TRBJ1-2, with a tentative D call TRBD1 (5 bases). There are 13 residues in the CDR3. V lost 1 base and J 7 bases, leaving 10 bases between the germline ends. The CDR3 DNA reads as TGTGCCAGCAGTTTAGGGCAGGGCGGTGGCTACACCTTC. This encodes CASSLGQGGGYTF.

V and J are TRBV10-1 and TRBJ2-3; perhaps TRBD1 as D (6 bases). V lost 3 bases and J lost 2, with 18 bases in between. This CDR3 has 17 amino acids. The germline gives CDR1 WNHNN, CDR2 SYGVQD (reference sequence). The CDR3 sequence is CASSEEGWGPNTDTQYF. The CDR3 region has the DNA TGCGCCAGCAGTGAAGAAGGCTGGGGGCCAAACACAGATACGCAGTATTTT.

V and J are TRBV7-2 and TRBJ2-1, with 8 bases lining up with TRBD2. In germline, CDR1 is SGHTA, CDR2 FQGNSA. The CDR3 totals 13 residues. The V and J ends lost 6 bases and 7 bases, in that order; junction bases with no gene match: 5. In DNA form, the CDR3 reads TGTGCCAGCAGACTGAGCGGGGGTAATGAGCAGTTCTTC. Protein sequence: CASRLSGGNEQFF.

This chain joins TRBV14 and TRBJ2-7; D ambiguous. This CDR3 comprises 12 residues. Looked up from germline, CDR1 is SGHDN and CDR2 is FVKESK. V was clipped by 4 bases and J by 3 bases, with 7 bases between them. Here the CDR3 DNA reads TGTGCCAGCAGCCCGGGTTACTACGAGCAGTACTTC. It encodes CASSPGYYEQYF.

As for this clone: Other DNA sequences from this sample encode an identical CDR3 as well. This rearrangement joins TRBV5-1 to TRBJ2-2; 7 bases are shared with TRBD2. The germline V gene has CDR1 SGHRS and CDR2 YFSETQ. Losses at the gene ends were 5 bases for V and 1 base for J; bases not matched to a gene: 2. The CDR3 runs 14 residues. CDR3 residues: CASSLAGNTGELFF. CDR3 bases: TGCGCCAGCAGTTTAGCGGGGAACACCGGGGAGCTGTTTTTT.

The rearrangement uses TRBV19 and TRBJ2-3; tentatively, D is TRBD2 (6 bases). Germline assignment: CDR1 LNHDA and CDR2 SQIVND (reference sequence). The germline V and J ends were trimmed by 1 base and 2 bases, with 10 bases remaining between them. This CDR3 comprises 15 residues. The CDR3 loop reads CASSIGAGFTDTQYF. CDR3 sequence (DNA): TGTGCCAGTAGTATAGGGGCGGGGTTCACAGATACGCAGTATTTT.

The V and J genes are TRBV6-1 and TRBJ2-7; 8 bases are a match to TRBD2. Germline V gene sequence: CDR1 MNHNS, CDR2 SASEGT. The CDR3 is made up of 13 amino acids. With 0 bases clipped from V and 6 bases from J, the junction kept 1 base outside the gene matches. The CDR3 DNA sequence: TGTGCCAGCAGTGAAGCCGGGGGGGTCGAGCAGTACTTC. Translated: CASSEAGGVEQYF.

The rearrangement links TRBV18 to TRBJ1-2, with 7 nucleotides matching TRBD1. The CDR3 contains 13 residues. Per the germline V gene, CDR1 is KGHSH and CDR2 is LQKENI. V lost 3 bases, J lost 7 bases, and 5 bases stayed unmatched. As DNA, the CDR3 is TGTGCCAGCTCACCCGACGACAGGGTTGGCTACACCTTC. Its translation is CASSPDDRVGYTF.

The rearrangement links TRBV27 to TRBJ1-1, with TRBD1 identical over 7 bases. This CDR3 is 16 amino acids long. In germline, CDR1 is MNHEY, CDR2 SMNVEV (reference sequence). Unmatched junction bases numbered 8, after V lost 3 bases and J lost 1 base. The CDR3 is CASSLSGTDENTEAFF. CDR3 bases: TGTGCCAGCAGTTTGTCCGGGACAGACGAGAACACTGAAGCTTTCTTT.

This sequence joins TRBV7-6 and TRBJ2-5; tentative D call: TRBD2 (5 bases). CDR3 length: 18 amino acids. Trimming left V 1 base short and J 5 bases short, with 23 bases between. The germline CDR1 and CDR2 sequences are SGHVS and FNYEAQ. Here the CDR3 DNA reads TGTGCCAGCAGCTTAGGAGGTGGCGTAGGTTCGACGGGGGAGACCCAGTACTTC. It specifies CASSLGGGVGSTGETQYF.

This chain connects TRBV4-1 to TRBJ1-2; the D is unclear. This CDR3 comprises 14 residues. V was cut by 0 bases and J by 7 bases, with 12 bases left in between. Germline CDR1 MGHRA, CDR2 YSYEKL. CDR3 nucleotides: TGCGCCAGCAGCCAAGATAGCGACCACCGTGGCTACACCTTC. As protein: CASSQDSDHRGYTF.

The chain links TRBV7-8 to TRBJ1-6; 7 nucleotides agree with TRBD1. Trimming took 5 bases from V and 10 from J; bases not matched to a gene: 8. Germline loops: CDR1 SGHVS, CDR2 FQNEAQ. This CDR3 has 14 amino acids. The CDR3: CASSLGTVRSPLHF. The CDR3 coding sequence is TGTGCCAGCAGCCTCGGGACAGTCAGATCACCCCTCCACTTT.

The chain combines TRBV5-6 with TRBJ2-5; D is perhaps TRBD2 (6 bases). There are 16 residues in the CDR3. Germline V CDR1 and CDR2: SGHDT, YYEEEE. Trimming stripped 4 bases from V and 5 bases from J, with 21 bases between. CDR3 protein: CASSPRGEEWRETQYF. CDR3 nucleotides: TGTGCCAGCAGCCCGAGAGGGGAGGAGTGGAGGGAGACCCAGTACTTC.

With respect to this clone: Other DNA sequences within the sample encode an identical CDR3. This chain joins TRBV3-1 (or the pseudogene TRBV3-2) and TRBJ1-2, with 9 positions matching TRBD1. The junction had 8 bases not matched to a gene; V was cut back by 4 bases and J by 5 bases. The length of the CDR3 is 15 residues. The V gene's germline CDR1 is LGHDT and CDR2 YNNKEL (reference sequence). For the CDR3, the DNA is TGTGCCAGCAGCCGGTCGGGACAGGGTTGGTATGGCTACACCTTC. It codes for CASSRSGQGWYGYTF.

The chain carries TRBV7-2 and TRBJ2-7; 14 bases line up with TRBD2. The V and J ends lost 5 bases and 6 bases, in that order; junction bases with no gene match: 3. There are 14 residues in the CDR3. The germline CDR1 and CDR2 sequences are SGHTA and FQGNSA. CDR3 nucleotide sequence: TGTGCCAGCAGCCGGACTAGCGGGGGGCGCGAGCAGTACTTC. This translates into CASSRTSGGREQYF.

This chain links TRBV6-5 with TRBJ2-7; TRBD1 matches 10 bases. Germline CDR1 reads MNHEY; CDR2 reads SVGAGI. This CDR3 comprises 14 residues. V was pared by 10 bases and J by 6 bases, with 12 bases of the junction left unmatched. The CDR3 DNA is TGTGCCACCCGAGATGGGACAGGGGTCCCCGAGCAGTACTTC. Translating gives CATRDGTGVPEQYF.